The 25 T cell receptor beta chains below come from one sample, sequenced in a study of T cell repertoires in cytomegalovirus infection. TCRdb re-called the reads through MiXCR, storing one row per CDR3 protein. Among about 400,000 distinct CDR3 sequences listed, roughly 20% were seen once. What was sequenced was PBMCs. The source of these receptors is a human donor in good health (CMV status not recorded). Some clones in this sample may be carry-over from other donors' samples.

The rearrangement uses TRBV19 and TRBJ1-5; no clear D. The V end was cut by 5 bases, the J end by 3 bases, with 8 bases between. CDR3 length equals 13 residues. Germline V gene data show CDR1 as LNHDA and CDR2 as SQIVND (reference sequence). The CDR3 loop is CASSFFYNQPQHF. The CDR3 DNA sequence: TGTGCCAGTAGTTTTTTTTACAATCAGCCCCAGCATTTT.

This clonotype has just a few counts. The genes are TRBV7-8 and TRBJ2-5; 9 bases align to TRBD1. Germline values: CDR1 SGHVS, CDR2 FQNEAQ. The CDR3 covers 15 residues. V gave up 4 bases and J gave up 5 bases; unmatched junction bases: 8. DNA of the CDR3: TGTGCCAGCAGCTCCTCGGGACAGGGAGGGGAGACCCAGTACTTC. It translates to CASSSSGQGGETQYF.

The CDR3 region is CASSDRPTNTEAFF. In nucleotides, the CDR3 is TGTGCCAGCAGTGACCGACCGACGAACACTGAAGCTTTCTTT. The V gene is TRBV2, the J gene TRBJ1-1; D unclear. V was shortened by 3 bases and J by 1 base, with 9 bases between the two germline ends. The CDR3 has 14 residues. The V gene's germline CDR1 is SNHLY and CDR2 FYNNEI.

The V call is TRBV5-4, the J call TRBJ2-6; 9 nucleotides agree with TRBD1. This CDR3 comprises 18 residues. The V gene's germline CDR1 is SGHNT and CDR2 YYREEE (reference sequence). Trimming cost V 4 bases and J 1 base; bases outside gene matches: 9. The CDR3 sequence is CASSPVGQGASGANVLTF. The CDR3 nucleotides read TGTGCCAGCAGCCCGGTGGGACAGGGAGCTTCTGGGGCCAACGTCCTGACTTTC.

The table lists this clonotype with many counts. The chain carries TRBV7-2 and TRBJ2-1; the match to TRBD1 covers 7 bases. The CDR3 is made up of 14 amino acids. CDR1 SGHTA and CDR2 FQGNSA come from the germline V gene. The J segment lost 6 bases and the V segment lost 5 bases, leaving 7 bases of the junction unmatched. For the CDR3, the DNA is TGTGCCAGCAGCCCAGGGACAGTACCCAATGAGCAGTTCTTC. Translating gives CASSPGTVPNEQFF. Full variable domain (missing parts from reference TRBV7-2 and TRBJ2-1): GAGVSQSPSNKVTEKGKDVELRCDPISGHTALYWYRQSLGQGLEFLIYFQGNSAPDKSGLPSDRFSAERTGGSVSTLTIQRTQQEDSAVYLCASSPGTVPNEQFFGPGTRLTVL.

The table lists this clonotype with a few counts. The genes are TRBV15 and TRBJ2-1, with D possibly being TRBD1 (5 bases). The V gene's germline CDR1 is LNHNV and CDR2 YYDKDF (reference sequence). V dropped 4 bases and J dropped 8 bases, with 9 bases sitting between them. The CDR3 covers 12 residues. The CDR3 DNA follows: TGTGCCACCAGCATTTCCAGGGATGAGCAGTTCTTC. It codes for CATSISRDEQFF.

There are a few counts of this clonotype. V usage is TRBV3-1 and J usage is TRBJ1-4; D might be TRBD1 (5 bases). This CDR3 region has 14 residues. V shed 4 bases and J shed 4 bases, with 10 bases lying between them. Germline CDR1 reads LGHDT; CDR2 reads YNNKEL (reference sequence). In DNA, the CDR3 is TGTGCCAGCAGCCTCCGGGGCAATAATGAAAAACTGTTTTTT. This translates into CASSLRGNNEKLFF.

The chain has TRBV4-1 and TRBJ2-1; D is unresolved. Between the trimmed V and J ends, which lost 3 bases and 5 bases, there was a span of 14 bases. Germline assignment: CDR1 MGHRA and CDR2 YSYEKL. This CDR3 is built from 15 residues. DNA of the CDR3: TGCGCCAGCAGCCAGCCGTGGCGTCCGAACAATGAGCAGTTCTTC. The encoded protein is CASSQPWRPNNEQFF.

This clonotype has ten or more counts. The chain links TRBV19 to TRBJ1-5; D gene uncertain. The V gene's germline CDR1 is LNHDA and CDR2 SQIVND (reference sequence). The CDR3 length is 14 residues. V lost 4 bases, J lost 3 bases, and 10 bases lay in between. Here the CDR3 DNA reads TGTGCCAGTAGTAGGGAAGGGTTCAATCAGCCCCAGCATTTT. Its protein product is CASSREGFNQPQHF. The full variable domain, in which reference TRBV19 and TRBJ1-5 provide the parts outside the CDR3, is DGGITQSPKYLFRKEGQNVTLSCEQNLNHDAMYWYRQDPGQGLRLIYYSQIVNDFQKGDIAEGYSVSREKKESFPLTVTSAQKNPTAFYLCASSREGFNQPQHFGDGTRLSIL.

This clonotype was detected a few times. The chain couples TRBV12-3 or TRBV12-4 to TRBJ2-3; TRBD2 matches 7 bases. The CDR3 has 14 residues. Trimming removed 5 bases from V and 5 bases from J; junction bases left unmatched: 7. The CDR3 DNA follows: TGTGCCAGCAGTCCCGTGATAGCGGGAGATACGCAGTATTTT. Protein sequence: CASSPVIAGDTQYF.

This clonotype was found a few times. The J gene is TRBJ2-3, the V gene TRBV4-2; no clear D gene. This CDR3 spans 13 amino acids. CDR1 LGHNA and CDR2 YNFKEQ come from the germline V gene. The ends were cut back, 1 base at V and 5 bases at J, with 7 bases in the middle. CDR3 sequence reads: CASSQVPGDTQYF. CDR3 DNA: TGTGCCAGCAGCCAAGTCCCAGGAGATACGCAGTATTTT.

This clonotype showed up just a few times. The chain has TRBV19 and TRBJ1-2; a possible D gene is TRBD1 (5 bases). Germline loops: CDR1 LNHDA, CDR2 SQIVND (reference sequence). The V end lost 8 bases, the J end lost 8 bases, and 18 bases lay between the germline ends. The CDR3 runs to 13 residues. The chain's CDR3 is CASRLQVAGGYTF. CDR3 coding DNA: TGTGCCAGTCGTCTACAGGTTGCCGGCGGCTACACCTTC.

This clonotype was seen at least ten times. V is TRBV7-8 and J is TRBJ2-3; D is possibly TRBD1 (5 bases). CDR3 size: 15 residues. Germline V gene lookup returns CDR1 SGHVS and CDR2 FQNEAQ. V was cut by 5 bases and J by 0 bases, with 12 bases left in between. CDR3 DNA sequence: TGTGCCAGCAGCCCCCGACAGCGTAGCACAGATACGCAGTATTTT. The encoded protein is CASSPRQRSTDTQYF.

This clonotype was seen a handful of times. The rearrangement uses TRBV20-1 and TRBJ1-5, with D possibly matching TRBD1 (6 bases). The germline V and J ends were trimmed by 4 bases and 6 bases, with 16 bases remaining between them. In germline, CDR1 is DFQATT, CDR2 SNEGSKA (reference sequence). This CDR3 is 14 amino acids long. CDR3 DNA sequence: TGCAGTGCTATAGGACAAGGGGGGGGTCAGCCCCAGCATTTT. It codes for CSAIGQGGGQPQHF.

This clonotype occurred many times. The V and J genes are TRBV7-8 and TRBJ2-5, with 7 bases that match TRBD1. The V and J ends lost 1 base and 5 bases, in that order; junction bases with no gene match: 7. The germline CDR1 and CDR2 sequences are SGHVS and FQNEAQ. The CDR3 loop spans 15 amino acids. CDR3 in amino acids: CASSLGTGHGETQYF. In DNA form, the CDR3 reads TGTGCCAGCAGCTTAGGGACAGGACACGGGGAGACCCAGTACTTC.

A remark on this clonotype: This may stem from a read error, because a much larger clone lies one nucleotide away. This chain joins TRBV5-1 and TRBJ1-1; D uncertain. V dropped 4 bases and J dropped 0 bases, with 10 bases sitting between them. The CDR3 totals 14 residues. Per germline, CDR1 SGHRS and CDR2 YFSETQ. CDR3 loop: CASSVERMNTEAFF. For the CDR3, the DNA is TGCGCCAGCAGCGTGGAGAGGATGAACACTGAAGCTTTCTTT. The variable domain in full, completed from reference TRBV5-1 and TRBJ1-1, reads KAGVTQTPRYLIKTRGQQVTLSCSPISGHRSVSWYQQTPGQGLQFLFEYFSETQRNKGNFPGRFSGRQFSNSRSEMNVSTLELGDSALYLCASSVERMNTEAFFGQGTRLTVV.

This clonotype was detected ten times or more. The CDR3 DNA sequence: TGTGCCAGCAGCGATAACCATTTTAGCGGGGGGAGCTCCTACGAGCAGTACTTC. Protein: CASSDNHFSGGSSYEQYF. J is TRBJ2-7 and V is TRBV7-2, with 10 bases identical to TRBD2. Trimming at V came to 5 bases and at J to 0 bases, leaving 13 bases not matched to a gene. The CDR3 runs 18 residues. Looked up from germline, CDR1 is SGHTA and CDR2 is FQGNSA.

The chain recombines TRBV7-9 with TRBJ2-5; TRBD2 might be the D (6 bases). The V gene lost 6 bases and the J gene lost 5 bases, with 16 bases spanning the gap. The V gene's germline CDR1 is SEHNR and CDR2 FQNEAQ (reference sequence). The CDR3 runs to 14 residues. CDR3: CASSYYQAGETQYF. The DNA for the CDR3 is TGTGCCAGCAGTTATTACCAGGCGGGGGAGACCCAGTACTTC.

The chain couples TRBV2 to TRBJ2-1; the D is unclear. The CDR3 is 14 residues long. V was pared by 7 bases and J by 8 bases, with 18 bases between. Germline V gives CDR1 SNHLY, CDR2 FYNNEI. The CDR3 loop is CASIVGPGRDEQFF. The CDR3 region has the DNA TGTGCCAGCATCGTGGGCCCCGGCCGCGATGAGCAGTTCTTC.

The chain employs TRBV5-5 and TRBJ2-7; D is uncertain. In germline, CDR1 is SGHKS, CDR2 YYEKEE (reference sequence). CDR3 size: 14 residues. V was trimmed by 4 bases and J by 0 bases, leaving 11 bases between them. CDR3 sequence: CASSPSPSSYEQYF. In nucleotides, the CDR3 is TGTGCCAGCAGCCCGTCACCGAGCTCCTACGAGCAGTACTTC.

Regarding this clonotype: The DNA is omitted, as the CDR3 cannot be located on it reliably, and the CDR3 follows TCRdb's listing. The gene calls are TRBV12-3 or TRBV12-4 and TRBJ2-1; TRBD1 is taken as the D call from the table, unchecked against the DNA. Inclusive of both ends, the CDR3 amounts to 13 amino acids. The CDR3 is CASSVGRGTSEFF.

This clonotype has a count of ten or more. The chain carries TRBV28 and TRBJ1-1, with 10 nucleotides matching TRBD1. There are 17 residues in the CDR3. Germline loops: CDR1 MDHEN, CDR2 SYDVKM. With 2 bases clipped from V and 1 base from J, the junction kept 7 bases outside the gene matches. CDR3: CASSLRTGGGWNTEAFF. The CDR3 nucleotides read TGTGCCAGCAGTTTAAGGACAGGGGGGGGGTGGAACACTGAAGCTTTCTTT.

This sequence joins TRBV7-9 and TRBJ2-1; no clear D gene. The germline V gene encodes CDR1 SEHNR and CDR2 FQNEAQ (reference sequence). V gave up 1 base and J gave up 9 bases, with 7 bases separating them. The CDR3 is made up of 12 amino acids. In nucleotides, the CDR3 is TGTGCCAGCAGCTTAGAGCACCCTGAGCAGTTCTTC. Its translation: CASSLEHPEQFF.

This clonotype was seen ten or more times. The chain couples TRBV7-9 to TRBJ2-7; D is unclear. Between the trimmed V and J ends, which lost 4 bases and 6 bases, there was a span of 13 bases. The germline gives CDR1 SEHNR, CDR2 FQNEAQ (reference sequence). The CDR3 contains 13 residues. CDR3 in DNA: TGTGCCAGCAGCTCCCCGACGAAGATCGAGCAGTACTTC. Its protein product is CASSSPTKIEQYF. Based on the CDR3 plus reference TRBV7-9 and TRBJ2-7, the full variable domain is DTGVSQNPRHKITKRGQNVTFRCDPISEHNRLYWYRQTLGQGPEFLTYFQNEAQLEKSRLLSDRFSAERPKGSFSTLEIQRTEQGDSAMYLCASSSPTKIEQYFGPGTRLTVT.

This chain joins TRBV7-9 and TRBJ2-5; possible D gene TRBD2, 6 bases. Germline-derived CDR1 and CDR2 are SEHNR and FQNEAQ (reference sequence). This CDR3 contains 16 residues. Deletions cut 5 bases from V and 3 bases from J, with 19 bases between. CDR3 residues: CASSQTRRGLKETQYF. DNA for the CDR3: TGTGCCAGCAGCCAAACCCGGAGGGGACTGAAAGAGACCCAGTACTTC. The complete variable domain, with remaining parts taken from reference TRBV7-9 and TRBJ2-5, reads DTGVSQNPRHKITKRGQNVTFRCDPISEHNRLYWYRQTLGQGPEFLTYFQNEAQLEKSRLLSDRFSAERPKGSFSTLEIQRTEQGDSAMYLCASSQTRRGLKETQYFGPGTRLLVL.